Listed here is a single T cell receptor (beta chain). This record belongs to a study of blood T cell repertoires in COVID-19. The repertoire was sequenced with immunoSEQ multiplex PCR; TCRdb's copy has only in-frame clones and lacks some. The data show about 130,000 clones, with about 86% seen just once and approximately 9.1% held by the top ten. The CDR3 totals 14 residues. Germline lookup yields CDR1 MDHEN and CDR2 SYDVKM. The V segment lost 4 bases and the J segment 4 bases; nucleotides outside the gene matches: 3. This receptor was identified in a middle-aged man who had recovered from COVID-19. The chain couples TRBV28 to TRBJ2-4; the match to TRBD2 covers 8 bases. Material for sequencing was PBMCs or T cells enriched from blood (not recorded which). The CDR3 DNA sequence: TGTGCCAGCAGTTCTAAGCGGGGGAAAAACATTCAGTACTTC. It is translated as CASSSKRGKNIQYF.